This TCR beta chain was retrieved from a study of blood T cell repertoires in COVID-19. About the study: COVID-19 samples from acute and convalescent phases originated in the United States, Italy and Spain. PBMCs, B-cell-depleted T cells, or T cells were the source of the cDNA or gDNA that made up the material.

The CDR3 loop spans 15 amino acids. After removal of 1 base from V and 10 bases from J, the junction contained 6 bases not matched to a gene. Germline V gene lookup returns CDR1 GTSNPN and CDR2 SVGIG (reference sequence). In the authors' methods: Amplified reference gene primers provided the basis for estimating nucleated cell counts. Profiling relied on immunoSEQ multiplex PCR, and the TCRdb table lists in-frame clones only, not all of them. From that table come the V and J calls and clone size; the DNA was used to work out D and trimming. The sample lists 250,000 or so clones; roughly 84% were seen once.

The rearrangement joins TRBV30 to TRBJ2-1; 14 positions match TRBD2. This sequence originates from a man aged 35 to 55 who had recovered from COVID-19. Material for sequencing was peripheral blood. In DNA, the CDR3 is TGTGCCTGGAGTGGGGGACTAGCGGGAGTTGGGGAGCAGTTCTTC. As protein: CAWSGGLAGVGEQFF.